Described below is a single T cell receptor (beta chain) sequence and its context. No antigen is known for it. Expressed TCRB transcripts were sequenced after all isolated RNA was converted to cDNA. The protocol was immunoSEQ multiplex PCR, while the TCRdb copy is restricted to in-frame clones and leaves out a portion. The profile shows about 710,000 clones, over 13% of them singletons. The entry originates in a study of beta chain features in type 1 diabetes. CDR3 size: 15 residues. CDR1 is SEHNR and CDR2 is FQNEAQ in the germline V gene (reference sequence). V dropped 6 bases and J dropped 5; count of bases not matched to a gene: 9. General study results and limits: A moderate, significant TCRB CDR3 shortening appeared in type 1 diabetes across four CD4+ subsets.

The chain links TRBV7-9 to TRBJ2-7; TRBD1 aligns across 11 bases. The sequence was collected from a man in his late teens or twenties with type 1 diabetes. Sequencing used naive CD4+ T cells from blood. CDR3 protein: CASRGGTGGSDEQYF. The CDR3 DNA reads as TGTGCCAGCAGGGGAGGGACAGGGGGTTCCGACGAGCAGTACTTC.